This record looks at one TCR beta chain sequence and its context. Its antigen is unknown. No base-level quality is on record; no much larger clone is a single base apart. The trial excluded patients who had a history of autoimmune disease or were on systemic immunosuppression. In every dose cohort, peripheral blood was drawn for TCR sequencing at baseline, cycle 4 day 1, and cycle 7 day 1. Samples came from an open-label, multicenter, first-in-human phase I dose-escalation trial of ivuxolimab. Adults with locally advanced or metastatic melanoma, renal cell, hepatocellular, or head and neck squamous cell carcinoma were enrolled in the trial. Before TCR sequencing, CD4+ T cells and CD8+ T cells from peripheral blood were sorted into separate populations. The data originate from a study of OX40 agonist ivuxolimab in advanced cancers. Some background on the complete study: Ivuxolimab, which targeted the costimulatory receptor OX40 (CD134), was an agonistic, fully human IgG2 monoclonal antibody. Intravenous ivuxolimab was administered to patients every 2 weeks at six dose levels: 0.01, 0.1, 0.3, 1.5, 3 and 10 mg/kg. Of the approximately 53 patients in dose escalation, around 19 had hepatocellular carcinoma, some 15 had melanoma, 9 had renal cell carcinoma and 9 had head and neck cancer. A male proportion of 82.7% and a mean age of approximately 61 years, ranging from about 20 to 80, were recorded for the dose-escalation cohort. Prior anti-PD-1, anti-PD-L1 or anti-CTLA-4 therapy was permitted, and about two fifths of dose-escalation patients had received checkpoint inhibitors. Three dose-escalation patients achieved partial responses, one with hepatocellular carcinoma and two with cutaneous melanoma. Peripheral TCRbeta sequencing was intended to test whether TCR sequence diversity was altered and clonal T-cell expansion was caused by ivuxolimab. The paper reports the monotherapy dose-escalation portion (N ≈ 50 patients) of the phase I ivuxolimab trial.

What the research found in general, with its limitations: Partial responders in the 0.1-3.0 mg/kg groups had among the lowest normalized peripheral clonal expansion, especially among CD8+ T cells. The antigen specificity of the peripheral T cells that underwent clonal expansion was not determined. At doses from 0.1 to 3.0 mg/kg, clonal expansion was seen in both CD4+ and CD8+ blood T cells between baseline and week 6. After ivuxolimab, CD8+ T cells had more expanded clones than CD4+ T cells on average. Low levels of normalized T-cell clonal expansion were also seen in some nonresponding patients.

Genomic DNA was extracted from sorted cells for sequencing of the TCRbeta CDR3 region. The immunoSEQ Assay was used to sequence the TCRbeta CDR3 regions. TCRdb took this table from immuneACCESS and kept in-frame rearrangements with V and J called. Such tables lack part of the clones; where checked against another copy, unresolved V genes explain under half of the gap, and the rest is unexplained. This sample has fewer than 95,000 clones in its table, and approximately 80% of those were observed once. The ten most abundant clones make up about 0.44% of the sample. The sample here was CD4+ or CD8+ T cells sorted from blood, taken in a trial of the OX40 agonist ivuxolimab. This clonotype was obtained from an adult with an advanced solid tumor such as melanoma, head and neck, liver or kidney cancer.

The DNA sequence is given as TGCAGCGTGGGACAAAGAGAGGATGGCTACACCTTC. This codes for CSVGQREDGYTF. The V and J segments used are TRBV29-1 and TRBJ1-2; the D gene is perhaps TRBD1, from 6 matching bases. Including cysteine and phenylalanine, the CDR3 has 12 amino acids. Here the CDR3 DNA is all that survives: 36 bases in frame from base 1. As encoded in the germline V gene, CDR1 is SQVTM while CDR2 is ANQGSEA. Cut back by 6 bases and 6 bases, the V and J ends lie 14 bases apart. Here the CDR3 is joined to the reference TRBV29-1 and TRBJ1-2 genes, and the full variable domain is: SAVISQKPSRDICQRGTSLTIQCQVDSQVTMMFWYRQQPGQSLTLIATANQGSEATYESGFVIDKFPISRPNLTFSTLTVSNMSPEDSSIYLCSVGQREDGYTFGSGTRLTVV.